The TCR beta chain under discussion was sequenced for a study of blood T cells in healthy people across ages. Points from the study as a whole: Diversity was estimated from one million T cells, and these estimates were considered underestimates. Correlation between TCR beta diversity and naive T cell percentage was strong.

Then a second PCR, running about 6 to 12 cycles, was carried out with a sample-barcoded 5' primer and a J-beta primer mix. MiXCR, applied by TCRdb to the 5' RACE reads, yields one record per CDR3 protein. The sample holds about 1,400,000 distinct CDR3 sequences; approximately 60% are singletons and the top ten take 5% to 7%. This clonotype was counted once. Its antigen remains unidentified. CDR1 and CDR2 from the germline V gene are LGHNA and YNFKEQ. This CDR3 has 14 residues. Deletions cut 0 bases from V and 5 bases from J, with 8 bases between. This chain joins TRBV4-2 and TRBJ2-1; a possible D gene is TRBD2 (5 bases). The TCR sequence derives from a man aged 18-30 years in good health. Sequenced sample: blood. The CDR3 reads CASSQDSVHNEQFF. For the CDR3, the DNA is TGTGCCAGCAGCCAAGATAGCGTGCACAATGAGCAGTTCTTC.